Listed below are T cell receptor beta chains from one sample, sequenced in a study of blood T cell repertoires in COVID-19. Here immunoSEQ multiplex PCR was the method, and the copy in TCRdb shows in-frame clones only, minus some. Of about 180,000 clones in the sample, 80% to 90% were seen once. Sequencing was performed on peripheral blood. The receptors come from a man in his forties or fifties with active or convalescent COVID-19. Both conserved end residues are part of each CDR3. The D gene is left open where the match is weak. Clone size is shown for a subset of rows, as once, few, many or a class of expanded clone.

J gene | V gene | D gene | clone size | CDR3 protein | CDR3 DNA
TRBJ2-3 | TRBV5-4 | NA | NA | CASSLRQTDTQYF | TGTGCCAGCAGCTTGAGACAGACAGATACGCAGTATTTT
TRBJ2-3 | TRBV11-2 | NA | NA | CASSSAVTGDTQYF | TGTGCCAGCAGCTCGGCCGTGACAGGAGATACGCAGTATTTT
TRBJ2-2 | TRBV19 | TRBD1 | NA | CASSSTRGGSRDRGYAGELFF | TGTGCCAGTAGTTCCACCCGGGGGGGATCCCGGGACAGGGGGTATGCCGGGGAGCTGTTTTTT
TRBJ2-2 | TRBV27 | NA | NA | CASSLREYSGELFF | TGTGCCAGCAGTTTAAGGGAGTATAGCGGGGAGCTGTTTTTT
TRBJ2-6 | TRBV5-4 | TRBD1 | NA | CASSRDSGANVLTF | TGTGCCAGCAGCCGGGACAGCGGGGCCAACGTCCTGACTTTC
TRBJ2-3 | TRBV30 | TRBD2 | NA | CAWSVPLAGGTDTQYF | TGTGCCTGGAGTGTACCCCTAGCGGGAGGCACAGATACGCAGTATTTT
TRBJ1-1 | TRBV30 | NA | NA | CAWSVPGDTEAFF | TGTGCCTGGAGTGTACCTGGAGACACTGAAGCTTTCTTT
TRBJ1-2 | TRBV6-6 | TRBD1 | once | CASSYGQGAMSGYTF | TGTGCCAGCAGTTACGGGCAGGGGGCAATGAGTGGCTACACCTTC
TRBJ1-2 | TRBV9 | TRBD1 | NA | CASSVAMGQSYGYTF | TGTGCCAGCAGCGTAGCTATGGGACAGTCCTATGGCTACACCTTC
TRBJ2-5 | TRBV6-5 | NA | NA | CATTFYDSQETQYF | TGTGCCACCACCTTCTACGACAGCCAAGAGACCCAGTACTTC
TRBJ2-1 | TRBV7-3 | NA | NA | CAAPLLGGVENNEQFF | TGTGCCGCACCCCTCCTGGGCGGGGTGGAAAACAATGAGCAGTTCTTC
TRBJ1-5 | TRBV6-1 | TRBD1 | NA | CASSEWQGARYQPQHF | TGTGCCAGCAGTGAATGGCAGGGGGCTCGTTATCAGCCCCAGCATTTT
TRBJ2-7 | TRBV11-3 | TRBD1 | NA | CASSTGQGDEQYF | TGTGCCAGCAGCACGGGACAGGGGGACGAGCAGTACTTC
TRBJ2-7 | TRBV29-1 | TRBD1 | NA | CSVGDRGGEQYF | TGCAGCGTCGGAGACAGGGGAGGCGAGCAGTACTTC
TRBJ2-1 | TRBV5-1 | TRBD2 | NA | CASRPPSSGSSYNEQFF | TGCGCCAGCAGACCGCCCTCTAGCGGAAGCTCCTACAATGAGCAGTTCTTC
TRBJ2-1 | TRBV5-4 | TRBD2 | NA | CASSSTGLAGLMSYNEQFF | TGTGCCAGCAGTTCCACGGGACTAGCGGGATTAATGAGTTACAATGAGCAGTTCTTC
TRBJ1-2 | TRBV19 | TRBD1 | NA | CASSIAGTVYGYTF | TGTGCCAGTAGTATAGCCGGGACAGTCTATGGCTACACCTTC
TRBJ2-5 | TRBV3-1/TRBV3-2 | NA | NA | CASSSSPWLDQETQYF | TGTGCCAGCAGCTCCTCCCCCTGGCTCGACCAAGAGACCCAGTACTTC
TRBJ1-6 | TRBV4-3 | TRBD1 | NA | CASSQNGQGDNSPLHF | TGCGCCAGCAGCCAAAACGGACAGGGAGATAATTCACCCCTCCACTTT
TRBJ1-1 | TRBV29-1 | TRBD1 | NA | CSGGQTNTEAFF | TGCAGCGGGGGACAGACGAACACTGAAGCTTTCTTT
TRBJ2-7 | TRBV28 | NA | NA | CASSLQQGMDEQYF | TGTGCCAGCAGTTTACAACAGGGAATGGACGAGCAGTACTTC
TRBJ2-7 | TRBV7-9 | NA | NA | CASSLFPGPSSYEQYF | TGTGCCAGCAGCTTATTTCCAGGGCCAAGCTCCTACGAGCAGTACTTC
TRBJ2-7 | TRBV9 | TRBD2 | NA | CASSPGLAGYEQYF | TGTGCCAGCAGCCCGGGACTAGCGGGCTACGAGCAGTACTTC
TRBJ2-3 | TRBV21-1 | NA | NA | CASSRGGGSRTDTQYF | TGTGCCAGCAGCCGGGGCGGGGGGTCACGCACAGATACGCAGTATTTT